This note documents a single T cell receptor beta chain sequence. Authors' processing steps: Estimation of nucleated cell counts relied on the amplification of reference gene primers. The protocol was immunoSEQ multiplex PCR, while the TCRdb copy is restricted to in-frame clones and leaves out a portion. From that table come the V and J calls and clone size; the DNA was used to work out D and trimming. The sample includes over 150,000 clones, around 83% of them seen just once. The entry originates in a study of blood T cell repertoires in COVID-19. Overall study context: The United States, Italy and Spain were the sources of the acute and convalescent COVID-19 samples. T cells, B-cell-depleted T cells, or PBMCs supplied cDNA or gDNA.

Seattle patient enrollment occurred during active infection, with longitudinal follow-up thereafter. Per germline, CDR1 SGHTA and CDR2 FQGTGA. The CDR3 loop spans 13 amino acids. V was shortened by 7 bases and J by 9 bases, with 16 bases between the two germline ends. The sequencing input was peripheral blood. The chain couples TRBV7-3 to TRBJ2-1; maybe TRBD1 (5 bases). The receptor was isolated from a woman aged 60-75 years with COVID-19, enrolled during active disease. The CDR3 region has the DNA TGTGCCAGCAATTTACAGGCGGCAGGTGAGCAGTTCTTC. It specifies CASNLQAAGEQFF.